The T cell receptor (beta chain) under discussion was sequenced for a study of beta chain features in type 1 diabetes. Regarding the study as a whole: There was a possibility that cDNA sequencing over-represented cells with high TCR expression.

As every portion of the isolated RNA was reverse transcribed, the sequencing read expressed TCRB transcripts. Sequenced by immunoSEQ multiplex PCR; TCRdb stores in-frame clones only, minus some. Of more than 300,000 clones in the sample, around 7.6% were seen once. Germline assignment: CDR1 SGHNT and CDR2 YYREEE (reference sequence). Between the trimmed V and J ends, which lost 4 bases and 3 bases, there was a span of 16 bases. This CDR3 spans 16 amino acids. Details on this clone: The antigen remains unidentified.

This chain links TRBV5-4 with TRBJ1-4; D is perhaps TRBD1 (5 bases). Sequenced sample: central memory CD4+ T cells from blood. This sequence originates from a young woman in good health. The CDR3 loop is CASSLDPGRANEKLFF. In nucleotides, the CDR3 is TGTGCCAGCAGCCTGGATCCTGGCAGGGCTAATGAAAAACTGTTTTTT.